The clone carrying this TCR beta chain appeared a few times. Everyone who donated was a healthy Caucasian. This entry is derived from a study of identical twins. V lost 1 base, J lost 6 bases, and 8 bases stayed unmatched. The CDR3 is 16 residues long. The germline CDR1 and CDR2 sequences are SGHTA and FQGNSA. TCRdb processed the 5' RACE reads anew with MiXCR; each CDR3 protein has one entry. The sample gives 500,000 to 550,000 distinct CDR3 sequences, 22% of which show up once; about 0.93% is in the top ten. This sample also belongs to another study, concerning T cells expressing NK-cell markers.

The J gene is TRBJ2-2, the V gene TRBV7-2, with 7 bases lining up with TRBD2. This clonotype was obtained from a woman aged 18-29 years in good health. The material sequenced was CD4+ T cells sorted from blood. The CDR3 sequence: CASSLVGGSSAGELFF. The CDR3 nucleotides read TGTGCCAGCAGCTTAGTAGGCGGGAGCTCCGCCGGGGAGCTGTTTTTT.